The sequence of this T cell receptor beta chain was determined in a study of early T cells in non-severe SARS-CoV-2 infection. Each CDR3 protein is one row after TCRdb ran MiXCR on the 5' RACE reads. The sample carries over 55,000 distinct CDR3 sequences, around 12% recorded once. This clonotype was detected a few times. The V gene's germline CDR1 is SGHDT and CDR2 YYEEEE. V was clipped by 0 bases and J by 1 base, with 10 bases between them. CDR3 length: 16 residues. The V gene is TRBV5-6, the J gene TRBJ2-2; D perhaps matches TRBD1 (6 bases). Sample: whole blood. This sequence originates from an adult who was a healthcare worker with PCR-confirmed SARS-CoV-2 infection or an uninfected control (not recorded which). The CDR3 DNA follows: TGTGCCAGCAGCTTGGCCTCGACAGGGAACACCGGGGAGCTGTTTTTT. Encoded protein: CASSLASTGNTGELFF.